Detailed here is one T cell receptor (beta chain). The assay was immunoSEQ multiplex PCR, and TCRdb's table has in-frame clones only and misses some. Its listing shows roughly 48,000 clones. The data derive from a study of Tregs in tolerant kidney transplant recipients. Study-level information: Related graft donors supplied nonmyeloablative bone marrow transplants, and mixed chimerism was transient.

The specimen was CD4+ T cells from blood, collected before the transplant. This receptor was identified in a human donor who received a combined kidney and bone marrow transplant.

CDR3 amino acids: CASSSRQGASYEQYF. CDR3 DNA (partial): TGTGCCAGCAGCTCCAGACAGGGGGCTTCCTACGAG. J is TRBJ2-7 and V is TRBV7-2; 10 bases agree with TRBD1. The CDR3 end falls 3 residues outside the read, so it is completed with the germline J gene. The germline CDR1 and CDR2 sequences are SGHTA and FQGNSA. The V segment lost 4 bases and the J segment 1 base; nucleotides outside the gene matches: 4. CDR3 length: 15 amino acids.